These 25 T cell receptor beta chains were sequenced from one sample in a study of blood T cell repertoires in COVID-19. Data came from immunoSEQ multiplex PCR; TCRdb stores just in-frame clones and leaves some out. The sample lists more than 300,000 clones, roughly four fifths occurring once. The sequenced sample consisted of PBMCs or T cells enriched from blood (not recorded which). The receptors stem from a woman between 45 and 65 years old who had recovered from COVID-19.

CDR3 amino acids: CASSTSPFVGRNSLGYTF. The DNA for the CDR3 is TGTGCCAGTAGTACCTCTCCGTTCGTCGGCAGGAACTCCCTTGGCTACACCTTC. This chain uses TRBV19 with TRBJ1-2, with unresolved D. This CDR3 is 18 amino acids long. V was trimmed by 4 bases and J by 7 bases, leaving 28 bases between them. The V gene's germline CDR1 is LNHDA and CDR2 SQIVND (reference sequence).

The chain joins TRBV15 to TRBJ2-3; D not certain. V dropped 1 base and J dropped 4 bases, with 9 bases sitting between them. Looked up from germline, CDR1 is LNHNV and CDR2 is YYDKDF (reference sequence). The CDR3 totals 14 residues. The CDR3 sequence: CATSRAQASDTQYF. DNA for the CDR3: TGTGCCACCAGCAGAGCTCAGGCGTCAGATACGCAGTATTTT.

The chain combines TRBV3-1 (or the pseudogene TRBV3-2) with TRBJ1-2; perhaps TRBD1 as D (5 bases). V was pared by 4 bases and J by 8 bases, with 11 bases between. CDR3 length: 12 residues. Germline V gives CDR1 LGHDT, CDR2 YNNKEL (reference sequence). CDR3 residues: CASSPNRGGYTF. DNA for the CDR3: TGTGCCAGCAGCCCAAATAGGGGAGGCTACACCTTC.

The chain is built from TRBV27 and TRBJ2-1, with a tentative D call TRBD2 (6 bases). The V gene's germline CDR1 is MNHEY and CDR2 SMNVEV (reference sequence). CDR3 length: 16 amino acids. Deletions cut 2 bases from V and 4 bases from J, with 15 bases between. The CDR3 region is CASSLVPGSGYNEQFF. DNA of the CDR3: TGTGCCAGCAGTTTAGTGCCCGGGAGCGGTTACAATGAGCAGTTCTTC.

This clone has more than one count but fewer than ten. The rearrangement links TRBV5-6 to TRBJ1-4, with 9 bases identical to TRBD1. Trimming took 4 bases from V and 8 from J; bases not matched to a gene: 12. This CDR3 is built from 16 residues. The germline V gene has CDR1 SGHDT and CDR2 YYEEEE. The DNA for the CDR3 is TGTGCCAGCAGCAGGACAGGGGCGAGGGTCGGGGAAAAACTGTTTTTT. Protein: CASSRTGARVGEKLFF.

The chain links TRBV7-3 to TRBJ2-1; TRBD1 aligns across 9 bases. Germline V CDR1 and CDR2: SGHTA, FQGTGA. V dropped 5 bases and J dropped 7; count of bases not matched to a gene: 3. The CDR3 consists of 13 residues. For the CDR3, the DNA is TGTGCCAGCAGCGGGACAGGGAGGAATGAGCAGTTCTTC. This sequence encodes CASSGTGRNEQFF.

V gene TRBV2 combines with J gene TRBJ2-5; perhaps TRBD1 as D (5 bases). Trimming removed 6 bases at V and 2 bases at J, with 13 bases between. Germline V gene data show CDR1 as SNHLY and CDR2 as FYNNEI. The CDR3 runs 14 residues. The CDR3, as DNA: TGTGCCAGCAGGCTGGGGCCAAGACAAGAGACCCAGTACTTC. Its protein is CASRLGPRQETQYF.

The chain is built from TRBV29-1 and TRBJ2-3; TRBD1 agrees at 9 bases. Germline V gene sequence: CDR1 SQVTM, CDR2 ANQGSEA. J was trimmed by 0 bases and V by 6 bases; bases with no gene match: 7. The CDR3 sequence is 15 residues long. The CDR3 region has the DNA TGCAGCGTCAGGGACAGGGCCGCTAGCACAGATACGCAGTATTTT. Translated, it gives CSVRDRAASTDTQYF.

The chain combines TRBV19 with TRBJ1-6; 7 bases are shared with TRBD1. Unmatched junction bases numbered 5, after V lost 6 bases and J lost 6 bases. Germline lookup yields CDR1 LNHDA and CDR2 SQIVND (reference sequence). The CDR3 sequence is 14 residues long. Written as DNA, the CDR3 is TGTGCCAGTAGCCTGACAGGGATTAATTCACCCCTCCACTTT. It encodes CASSLTGINSPLHF.

This chain links TRBV29-1 with TRBJ2-5; 7 bases are shared with TRBD1. This CDR3 spans 14 amino acids. V lost 3 bases to trimming and J lost 2 bases; unmatched junction nucleotides: 6. Germline CDR1 reads SQVTM; CDR2 reads ANQGSEA. CDR3 region: CSVDFRQGQETQYF. CDR3 coding DNA: TGCAGCGTTGATTTTCGACAGGGACAAGAGACCCAGTACTTC.

V is TRBV6-2 or TRBV6-3 and J is TRBJ2-7, with 14 nucleotides matching TRBD2. In germline, CDR1 is MNHEY, CDR2 SVGEGT. CDR3 length: 16 amino acids. Germline trimming cut 2 bases from V and 4 bases from J; bases unmatched to any gene: 4. CDR3 DNA sequence: TGTGCCAGCAGTTACGGGACTAGCGGGAGTAGGTACGAGCAGTACTTC. Its translation is CASSYGTSGSRYEQYF.

V usage is TRBV4-2 and J usage is TRBJ1-2, with TRBD1 identical over 9 bases. This CDR3 contains 16 residues. From germline, CDR1 is LGHNA and CDR2 YNFKEQ. J gave up 4 bases and V 0 bases, and 6 bases lay outside the gene matches. CDR3 sequence (DNA): TGTGCCAGCAGCCAAGATATACAGGGGGCGACCTATGGCTACACCTTC. As protein: CASSQDIQGATYGYTF.

This chain's CDR3 is CASSYLRQNYNSPLHF. CDR3 bases: TGTGCCAGCAGTTATCTCCGACAGAACTATAATTCACCCCTCCACTTT. The chain has TRBV6-2 or TRBV6-3 and TRBJ1-6; D is possibly TRBD1 (5 bases). V gave up 3 bases and J gave up 3 bases, with 12 bases separating them. The CDR3 consists of 16 residues. The germline V gene has CDR1 MNHEY and CDR2 SVGEGT.

The chain links TRBV6-2 or TRBV6-3 to TRBJ1-1; possibly TRBD1 for D (5 bases). This CDR3 comprises 18 residues. Trimming cost V 2 bases and J 3 bases, with 22 bases left between them. From germline, CDR1 is MNHEY and CDR2 SVGEGT. CDR3 nucleotides: TGTGCCAGCAGTTACCCCTTAAACCAACAGGCTATGGACACTGAAGCTTTCTTT. It is translated as CASSYPLNQQAMDTEAFF.

CDR3 bases: TGTGCCAGCAGACGGACAGCGAACACTGAAGCTTTCTTT. It is translated as CASRRTANTEAFF. This chain uses TRBV6-4 with TRBJ1-1, with a weak D call TRBD1 (6 bases). This CDR3 spans 13 amino acids. V was pared by 6 bases and J by 1 base, with 9 bases between. The germline V gene has CDR1 MRHNA and CDR2 SNTAGT.

The chain joins TRBV6-1 to TRBJ2-1; 11 bases are a match to TRBD1. V gave up 6 bases and J gave up 6 bases; unmatched junction bases: 4. Germline V gene data show CDR1 as MNHNS and CDR2 as SASEGT. The CDR3 length is 14 residues. Here the CDR3 DNA reads TGTGCCAGCAGACCCGGGACAGGGGGCAATGAGCAGTTCTTC. It translates to CASRPGTGGNEQFF.

Only one count was recorded for this clone. The chain joins TRBV20-1 to TRBJ2-3; tentative D call: TRBD2 (5 bases). Trimming removed 5 bases from V and 6 bases from J, with 9 bases in between. CDR1 DFQATT and CDR2 SNEGSKA come from the germline V gene (reference sequence). This CDR3 has 11 residues. CDR3 bases: TGCAGTGCTCGGCCGGGGGATACGCAGTATTTT. Its protein product is CSARPGDTQYF.

In its sample, this clone was seen a few times. V usage is TRBV10-3 and J usage is TRBJ1-5; D unresolved. V lost 2 bases and J 6 bases, leaving 14 bases between the germline ends. The CDR3 has 15 residues. CDR1 is ENHRY and CDR2 is SYGVKD in the germline V gene. DNA for the CDR3: TGTGCCATCAGTGAGCTTGGAAATACGGGTCAGCCCCAGCATTTT. Encoded protein: CAISELGNTGQPQHF.

The J gene is TRBJ1-6, the V gene TRBV5-4; 7 nucleotides line up with TRBD1. Looked up from germline, CDR1 is SGHNT and CDR2 is YYREEE (reference sequence). V was clipped by 0 bases and J by 2 bases; unmatched bases: 5. The CDR3 has 17 amino acids. CDR3 bases: TGTGCCAGCAGCTTGGCCCCTGGGACAGCCTATAATTCACCCCTCCACTTT. The encoded protein is CASSLAPGTAYNSPLHF.

The rearrangement links TRBV11-2 to TRBJ2-1; 12 bases line up with TRBD2. This CDR3 has 17 amino acids. Germline CDR1 SGHAT, CDR2 FQNNGV. V gave up 3 bases and J gave up 6 bases; unmatched junction bases: 9. CDR3 bases: TGTGCCAGCAGCTTGGGACTAGCGGGCATAGGAGGCAATGAGCAGTTCTTC. This sequence encodes CASSLGLAGIGGNEQFF.

The chain employs TRBV5-6 and TRBJ2-7; 9 bases line up with TRBD1. Germline assignment: CDR1 SGHDT and CDR2 YYEEEE. There are 15 residues in the CDR3. The ends lost 4 bases at V and 2 bases at J; junction bases unmatched: 7. The CDR3 coding sequence is TGTGCCAGCAGCGCAGGACAGGGGCGCGCCTACGAGCAGTACTTC. This gives the protein CASSAGQGRAYEQYF.

This clone was detected a few times. The chain uses TRBV10-1 and TRBJ1-1, with D possibly being TRBD1 (5 bases). The CDR3 has 16 amino acids. Germline CDR1 and CDR2: WNHNN and SYGVQD (reference sequence). V was cut by 2 bases and J by 2 bases, with 15 bases left in between. The CDR3 nucleotides are TGCGCCAGCAGTGAGGTAGGGGTGGCGGGAAACACTGAAGCTTTCTTT. It yields the protein CASSEVGVAGNTEAFF.

The chain uses TRBV19 and TRBJ1-3, with D maybe TRBD1 (6 bases). Trimming removed 4 bases at V and 0 bases at J, with 16 bases between. CDR1 and CDR2 (germline): LNHDA, SQIVND (reference sequence). The CDR3 is made up of 17 amino acids. CDR3 nucleotides: TGTGCCAGTAGTACTTCCGGACAGACGATCTCTGGAAACACCATATATTTT. Amino acid sequence: CASSTSGQTISGNTIYF.

The J gene is TRBJ1-1, the V gene TRBV5-1, with TRBD1 as a possible D gene (6 bases). V was trimmed by 1 base and J by 5 bases, leaving 9 bases between them. The CDR3 length is 13 residues. Germline loops: CDR1 SGHRS, CDR2 YFSETQ. CDR3 amino acids: CASSLKGETEAFF. The CDR3 bases are TGCGCCAGCAGCTTGAAGGGGGAAACTGAAGCTTTCTTT.

The chain recombines TRBV5-1 with TRBJ1-2; the D gene is possibly TRBD1 (5 bases). The CDR3 consists of 14 residues. CDR1 and CDR2 from the germline V gene are SGHRS and YFSETQ. Trimming took off 4 bases at V and 3 bases at J, with 13 bases between the two ends. CDR3 coding DNA: TGCGCCAGCAGCATAGGGGCGGTCTACTATGGCTACACCTTC. This translates into CASSIGAVYYGYTF.